What follows describes a single TCR beta chain. The antigen remains undetermined. Per germline, CDR1 LNHDA and CDR2 SQIVND (reference sequence). The CDR3 sequence is 15 residues long. Deletions cut 3 bases from V and 1 base from J, with 12 bases between. This record comes from a study of cytomegalovirus exposure and HLA in healthy donors. Across the whole study: For the approximately 400 genotyped donors, 81% fell within the Caucasian-associated ancestry cluster. General observations from the study: Earlier analysis looked at TCR beta V segments, and most were productive about 90% or about 30% of the time. By HLA locus, TCR association rates varied in a later analysis, with DRB1 showing the most and HLA-C the fewest.

Primers included in the PCR were 60 Vbeta and 13 Jbeta primers. TCRdb keeps only in-frame clones here, not all; method: immunoSEQ multiplex PCR. The profile shows 130,000 to 150,000 clones, under 85% of them singletons. The chain carries TRBV19 and TRBJ1-1; TRBD1 is a possible D gene (6 bases). The sequenced sample consisted of PBMCs. The receptor was isolated from a woman aged 40 to 50 in good health and CMV-seropositive. The CDR3 loop reads CASSIQGWTNTEAFF. In DNA, the CDR3 is TGTGCCAGTAGTATTCAGGGGTGGACGAACACTGAAGCTTTCTTT.